The 8 T cell receptor beta chains in this list originate from one sample, sequenced in a study of OX40 agonist ivuxolimab in advanced cancers. The method was immunoSEQ multiplex PCR; TCRdb's version includes in-frame clones alone and lacks a portion of them. Here the sample spans around 58,000 clones, approximately 94% being singletons. Sequences were derived from CD4+ or CD8+ T cells sorted from blood, sampled in a trial of the OX40 agonist ivuxolimab. The receptors derive from an adult with an advanced solid tumor such as melanoma, head and neck, liver or kidney cancer.

This sequence joins TRBV7-9 and TRBJ2-2; weak D call: TRBD1 (6 bases). CDR3 length equals 16 residues. Germline loops: CDR1 SEHNR, CDR2 FQNEAQ (reference sequence). Trimming stripped 4 bases from V and 1 base from J, with 13 bases between. CDR3 sequence (DNA): TGTGCCAGCAGCTCCTTGCCGGGACAGAACACCGGGGAGCTGTTTTTT. This encodes CASSSLPGQNTGELFF.

This chain uses TRBV15 with TRBJ2-1, with TRBD2 matching over 8 bases. Germline assignment: CDR1 LNHNV and CDR2 YYDKDF (reference sequence). V was clipped by 2 bases and J by 5 bases; unmatched bases: 2. The length of the CDR3 is 14 residues. For the CDR3, the DNA is TGTGCCACCAGCAGAACTAGCGGCCACAATGAGCAGTTCTTC. Its protein is CATSRTSGHNEQFF.

The gene calls are TRBV5-8 and TRBJ2-3, with 9 bases fitting TRBD2. The CDR3 sequence is 14 residues long. Losses at the gene ends were 2 bases for V and 9 bases for J; bases not matched to a gene: 7. Looked up from germline, CDR1 is SGHTS and CDR2 is YDEGEE. The CDR3 loop reads CASSLFSGRDTQYF. The CDR3 DNA reads as TGTGCCAGCAGCTTATTTAGCGGGAGAGACACGCAGTATTTT.

The chain employs TRBV7-2 and TRBJ2-7; 8 nucleotides match TRBD1. Germline-derived CDR1 and CDR2 are SGHTA and FQGNSA. The CDR3 has 14 residues. With V trimmed by 3 bases and J by 3 bases, 4 bases remained unmatched. CDR3 sequence (DNA): TGTGCCAGCAGCTTCCACGGACAGGGCTACGAGCAGTACTTC. Translation: CASSFHGQGYEQYF.

This clone came up a few times. The chain is built from TRBV28 and TRBJ1-1; 7 bases line up with TRBD1. This CDR3 region has 15 residues. Germline values: CDR1 MDHEN, CDR2 SYDVKM. V dropped 5 bases and J dropped 0; count of bases not matched to a gene: 6. DNA for the CDR3: TGTGCCAGCAGTGAATCAGGGGGGATGAACACTGAAGCTTTCTTT. Translated, it gives CASSESGGMNTEAFF.

V gene TRBV4-2 combines with J gene TRBJ2-5; a weak D match, TRBD1 (5 bases). The germline V gene encodes CDR1 LGHNA and CDR2 YNFKEQ. The CDR3 consists of 15 residues. V was pared by 5 bases and J by 5 bases, with 18 bases between. CDR3 sequence (DNA): TGTGCCAGCAGCGACCTGCAGGGAAGTGATGAGACCCAGTACTTC. Its translation: CASSDLQGSDETQYF.

The chain joins TRBV14 to TRBJ2-7; 11 bases are shared with TRBD2. Germline values: CDR1 SGHDN, CDR2 FVKESK. This CDR3 region has 16 residues. V shed 1 base, J shed 6 bases, and the junction held 8 bases outside the gene matches. CDR3: CASSQVPTSGSREQYF. The CDR3 bases are TGTGCCAGCAGCCAAGTCCCCACTAGCGGGAGTCGCGAGCAGTACTTC.

This chain links TRBV6-4 with TRBJ2-7, with TRBD2 matching 12 bases. Germline V gene lookup returns CDR1 MRHNA and CDR2 SNTAGT. The CDR3 totals 15 residues. The V segment lost 5 bases and the J segment 2 bases; nucleotides outside the gene matches: 4. The chain's CDR3 is CASSPTSGSAYEQYF. Written as DNA, the CDR3 is TGTGCCAGCAGTCCGACTAGCGGGAGCGCCTACGAGCAGTACTTC.